What follows describes a single T cell receptor (beta chain). This clone has a single count. What antigen it recognizes has not been identified. Base qualities are not at hand, and no much larger clone is one base apart. In the germline V gene (reference sequence), CDR1 corresponds to MNHEY and CDR2 to SMNVEV. Germline trimming: 6 bases from V, 3 bases from J; junction bases outside gene matches: 8. The CDR3 spans 16 residues, from the cysteine through the phenylalanine. Of the read, only the CDR3 DNA is kept; its 48 bases are in frame from base 1. The cohort was made up of 500 to 800 healthy bone marrow donors. All cohort members were sampled while nominally healthy, although unrecorded immune exposures were likely present. The donor was CMV seronegative and belonged to the group of over 300 seronegative cohort members. A peripheral blood sample was collected from each donor, and TCR beta sequencing was performed on peripheral blood mononuclear cells. Genomic DNA was extracted from the blood cell samples with the Qiagen DNeasy Blood Extraction Kit.

The sample comes from a study of cytomegalovirus exposure and HLA in healthy donors (dated by TCRdb to 2016 to 2017). Regarding the study in general: According to an earlier analysis of 587 of the donors, some 180 million T cells yielded approximately 120 million unique TCR beta sequences and 276 Gb of sequence data. An early release covering approximately 600 HLA-typed donors comprised 250 to 350 gigabases of sequencing data and 85 million or so unique TCR sequences. Of the approximately 370 genotyped donors, 81% were placed in the genetic ancestry cluster associated with self-reported Caucasian donors. The study aimed to test whether signatures of past pathogen exposure could be identified by cataloging public T cell receptors. The study used immunosequencing to profile the T cell repertoires of 600 to 850 subjects and linked those repertoires to cytomegalovirus serostatus. Along with the roughly 700-subject first cohort, a separate validation cohort of 120 different subjects was used. The study combined high-throughput TCR immunosequencing, statistical association of individual TCRs with disease status, and machine learning to predict cytomegalovirus infection status. A later analysis re-examined previously published TCR beta repertoires from several hundred donors and added high-resolution HLA genotyping to investigate patterns of TCR occurrence. Rather than drawing on any new phenotypic data, the later analysis identified candidate immune exposures from TCR beta sequences and the way those sequences occurred across donors. An earlier analysis of some 500 of the donors applied high-throughput TCR beta sequencing to assess whether each TCR beta V gene segment acted as functional or pseudogenic. Donor age, sex, ethnicity and CMV serostatus were compiled together with the repertoire data. In a later genetic analysis, genome-wide SNP genotypes for about three fifths of the roughly 670 donors were used, and that subset was treated as a discovery cohort. Every repertoire in the discovery cohort had been generated on one and the same sequencing platform. HLA typing covered class I and class II loci at four-digit resolution. Typing coverage differed by locus: A, B, C, DRB1 and DQB1 were typed in roughly 620-630 donors, DQA1 in 500 to 550, DPA1 in around 580, and DPB1 in 472. Roughly five DR-DQ haplotypes were handled as single units for association and clustering, since linkage in the cohort was strong. Among about 370 genotyped donors of the cohort, an average of around 250,000 unique TCR beta nucleotide sequences was sequenced per donor, of which about 19% were non-productive.

What the study reported, not specific to this receptor: According to a later genetic analysis, donors in an Asian-associated ancestry cluster had fewer N-insertions in productive TCRs than the roughly 660-donor mean. According to a later analysis, parvovirus B19, influenza, CMV and Epstein-Barr virus appeared linked to several top co-occurrence clusters. The authors suggested that the approach could potentially be extended to other disease states and immunological phenotypes. Broadly in line with IMGT annotations, most TCR beta V segments showed up in productive rearrangements about 87% or about 30% of the time in an earlier analysis of under 700 of the donors. The presence/absence analyses assumed that sequencing depth was roughly uniform across donors, and that assumption may not be true. A cluster of highly shared sequence variants was judged likely to be a technical artifact of the sequencing pipeline. In the study, some 160 TCR beta chains were listed as associated with cytomegalovirus. The classifier was reported to diagnose cytomegalovirus status with high specificity and sensitivity in both the original cohort and the validation cohort. According to a later analysis, TCR association rates differed among HLA loci, with DRB1 alleles showing the most associated TCRs and HLA-C alleles showing the fewest. When HLA alleles, especially DR and DQ, strongly co-occurred, TCR associations were difficult to assign to individual alleles. In a later analysis, HLA-associated TCR beta chains were found to be more clonally expanded and to have lower generation probabilities than equally common non-associated chains. A further reported finding was that TCR beta sequences accurately predicted the HLA-A and HLA-B alleles for most subjects in the first cohort. In a later genetic analysis, a missense DCLRE1C variant was associated with V-gene and J-gene trimming of TCR beta chains, and the association was replicated in an independent cohort. The earlier analysis of approximately 560 of the donors excluded roughly 17 rarely observed V segments, including chromosome 9 orphons, because counts were too low. At a false discovery rate of 0.05, a later analysis linked 15,000 to 20,000 TCR beta sequences to specific HLA alleles. This cohort had only TCR beta chains sequenced, and the lack of alpha or paired-chain data limited which features could be detected. The only immune exposure information available for the cohort was CMV serostatus. Across donors, most TCR sequences were observed very rarely, whereas some public TCRs were present in many individuals. Because HLA typing was missing for some donors at each locus, association tests included only the typed subset. In vitro tests confirmed that a few of the cytomegalovirus-associated TCR beta chains recognize cytomegalovirus antigens. In a later analysis, most CMV-associated TCR beta chains were found to appear HLA-restricted, with HLA associations seemingly driven largely by CMV exposure. Some IMGT-functional V segments, including TRBV6-2 and TRBV6-3, could not be distinguished by the 87-base-pair reads and were therefore excluded. Linkage disequilibrium might explain the correlated functional status among segregating V segments, but an unknown experimental factor could not be excluded.

Receptors were amplified or captured by the immunoSEQ multiplex PCR assay. A mixture of 60 forward primers for TCR Vbeta segments and 13 reverse primers for TCR Jbeta segments was used in the multiplex PCR. The CDR3 region of rearranged TCR beta genes was amplified from genomic DNA with a multiplex PCR assay. The amplified TCR beta libraries were sequenced on the Illumina HiSeq System as 87-base-pair reads. The paper's processing steps were these. In a later analysis, some 80 million unique TCR beta chains were counted across the 500 to 850 repertoires, and around 10 million of these chains were shared by at least two donors. A nearest-neighbor algorithm error-corrected the raw reads and collapsed the reads into unique sequences, merging closely related sequences to remove PCR and sequencing errors. Alignment of CDR3 sequences to IMGT reference sequences was used to assign V, D and J gene segments. For a sequence to be retained, at least a six-nucleotide match to both a V gene segment and a J gene segment was required. Rearrangements were called productive when the CDR3 lacked stop codons and stayed in frame with V and J; all others were non-productive. Following IMGT convention, CDR3 was defined as the stretch from the second conserved V-encoded cysteine to the conserved J-encoded phenylalanine. The earlier analysis of roughly 590 of the donors excluded sequences that lacked an unambiguous match to a single V gene segment. In an earlier analysis of approximately 590 of the donors, a V segment was called functional when productive rearrangements were above 56.7%, and segregating when the standard deviation between donors exceeded 5%. To diagnose cytomegalovirus status from the catalog of TCR beta chain sequences, a statistical classification framework was built. V and J gene assignment, in a later analysis, came from comparing TCR nucleotide sequences with IMGT/GENE-DB human TR gene sequences. In a later analysis, CDR3 sequences and most-parsimonious VDJ recombination scenarios were assigned using the TCRdist pipeline. In a later analysis, every TCR beta chain was defined by the combination of its CDR3 amino acid sequence and its V-gene family, and reads without a unique V-gene family were dropped. In a later analysis, nearly 600 highly shared, low-generation-probability nucleotide sequences were removed to address suspected cross-contamination and a sequencing artifact. In a later analysis, a clonal expansion index for each public chain was calculated from normalized within-repertoire ranks of inferred template counts. Generation probabilities in a later analysis came from a VDJ recombination model fitted to out-of-frame rearrangements, and those results were checked against IGoR. A later analysis scored TCR-TCR, TCR-HLA and TCR-CMV co-occurrence with hypergeometric tests, applying a repertoire-size bias correction to TCR pairs. False discovery rates were estimated in a later analysis by permuting HLA or CMV assignments 20 times. A later analysis grouped co-occurring TCRs with DBSCAN, adding TCRdist sequence similarity when clustering within HLA-allele-positive subsets. Repertoires with fewer than 30,000 or more than 120,000 public chains, plus five repertoires with anomalous nucleotide sharing, were excluded from co-occurrence clustering. TCRdb retrieved this table from immuneACCESS and kept in-frame rearrangements only. Not all clones are present; in checked studies, unresolved V genes account for under half, and no reason is known for the remainder. The DNA gave D and trimming, while V, J and clone size come from that table. The sample yields about 150,000 clones; 65% to 80% were counted once. Together, the top ten hold around 4.1% of the sample.

The chain links TRBV27 with TRBJ2-6; 7 middle bases align to TRBD1. Sequencing used PBMCs. The TCR originated in a woman in her 40s in good health and CMV-seronegative. The bases are TGTGCCAGCAGAACGCAGGGGGTCGGTGGGGCCAACGTCCTGACTTTC. Translated, it gives CASRTQGVGGANVLTF.